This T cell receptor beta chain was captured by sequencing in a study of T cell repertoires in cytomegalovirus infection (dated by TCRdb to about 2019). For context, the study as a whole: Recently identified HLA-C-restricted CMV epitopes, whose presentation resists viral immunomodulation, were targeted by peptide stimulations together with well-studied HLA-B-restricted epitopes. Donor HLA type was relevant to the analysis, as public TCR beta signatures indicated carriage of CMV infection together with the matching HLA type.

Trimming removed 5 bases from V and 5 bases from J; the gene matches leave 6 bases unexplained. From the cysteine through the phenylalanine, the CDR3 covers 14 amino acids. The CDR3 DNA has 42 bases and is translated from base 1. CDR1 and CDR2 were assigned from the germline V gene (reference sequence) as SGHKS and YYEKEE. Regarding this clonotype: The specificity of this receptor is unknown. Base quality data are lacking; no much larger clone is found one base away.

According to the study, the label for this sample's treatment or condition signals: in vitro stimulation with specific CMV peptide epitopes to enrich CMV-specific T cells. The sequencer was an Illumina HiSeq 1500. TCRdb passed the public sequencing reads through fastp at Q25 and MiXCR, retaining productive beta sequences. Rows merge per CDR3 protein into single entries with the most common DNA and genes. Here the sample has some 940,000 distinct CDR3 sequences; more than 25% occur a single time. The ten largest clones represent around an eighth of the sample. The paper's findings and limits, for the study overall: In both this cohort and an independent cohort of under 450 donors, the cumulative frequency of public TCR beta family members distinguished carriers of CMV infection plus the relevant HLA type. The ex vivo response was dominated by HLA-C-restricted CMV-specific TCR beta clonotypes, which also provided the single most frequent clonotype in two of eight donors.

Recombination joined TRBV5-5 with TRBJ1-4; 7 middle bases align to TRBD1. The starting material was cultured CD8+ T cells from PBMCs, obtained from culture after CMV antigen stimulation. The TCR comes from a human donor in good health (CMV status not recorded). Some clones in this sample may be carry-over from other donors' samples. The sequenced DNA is TGTGCCAGCAGGACGGGACAGACCAATGAAAAACTGTTTTTT. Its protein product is CASRTGQTNEKLFF.